This TCR beta chain was recovered during a study of breast tumors, draining lymph nodes, adjacent tissues (TCRdb year 2016). About the study as a whole: Breast cancer patients provided tumor, adjacent nontumor tissue and axillary lymph nodes, and the study compared the TCR beta repertoires across these three sources. The study aimed to assess the relationships and possible T-cell exchange between tumor, surrounding tissue and draining lymph node repertoires in human breast cancer.

This clonotype occurred many times. This receptor's antigen is unknown. Per-base quality was not reported, and no clone a single base away is much larger than it. Summary of the overall study and its limitations: Tumor T-cell repertoires showed less diversity than lymph node repertoires and more diversity than nontumor tissue repertoires, and tumor T-cell repertoires showed preferential V and J gene usage. In luminal-like breast cancer, tumor and nontumor tissue repertoires resembled each other significantly more than in basal-like breast cancer. Rather than being directly demonstrated, the conclusion that tumor T cells originate in lymph nodes was presented as consistent with a hypothesis. The data were judged consistent with most tumor T cells deriving from the lymph node and then expanding within tumor tissue.

Sequencing instrument: Illumina HiSeq 2000. Multiplex PCR amplification was used to build the TCR beta chain libraries. High-throughput sequencing was used to analyze the amplified TCR beta chain products. TCRdb trimmed the raw reads at Q25, called clones with MiXCR and kept productive beta chains. CDR3 protein sequences are deduplicated, and each keeps its most common genes and DNA. This sample gives under 85,000 distinct CDR3 sequences in total; approximately 19% of them show up just once. 2% to 2.5% of the sample is taken by the ten largest. CDR1 MDHEN and CDR2 SYDVKM were looked up in the germline V gene. The CDR3, from cysteine to phenylalanine, totals 12 residues. Only CDR3 DNA is held: 36 bases, read in frame from base 1. Trimming takes 4 bases from V and 8 bases from J, and the germline ends sit 11 bases apart. Lymph node samples came from the axillary draining lymph nodes of breast cancer patients.

This TCR was sampled from a female donor with breast cancer. Some clones in this sample may be carry-over from other donors' samples. Sequenced: axillary lymph node tissue. This receptor chain uses TRBV28 and TRBJ1-2; the D gene assignment is ambiguous. The CDR3 has the sequence CASSSPSRGYTF. DNA sequence: TGTGCCAGCAGTTCCCCAAGCCGAGGCTACACCTTC.